The 15 T cell receptor beta chains reported below all come from one sample, sequenced in a study of blood T cell repertoires in COVID-19. TCRdb's table, derived via immunoSEQ multiplex PCR, lists solely in-frame clones and lacks some. Here the sample spans some 400,000 clones, 70% to 90% being singletons. The sequencing input was peripheral blood. The receptor source for this set is a woman aged 30 to 39 with COVID-19, enrolled during active disease.

The rearrangement uses TRBV13 and TRBJ1-1; D might be TRBD1 (5 bases). V was cut by 5 bases and J by 3 bases, with 19 bases left in between. The CDR3 extends over 16 amino acids. Looked up from germline, CDR1 is PRHDT and CDR2 is FYEKMQ (reference sequence). CDR3 DNA sequence: TGTGCCAGCAGCCCCAGCGGGGCAACAGGTCACACTGAAGCTTTCTTT. Translation: CASSPSGATGHTEAFF.

This clone has only a few counts. The chain links TRBV9 to TRBJ1-3, with D perhaps matching TRBD1 (5 bases). The CDR3 contains 15 residues. CDR1 is SGDLS and CDR2 is YYNGEE in the germline V gene. Trimming pared 0 bases from V and 0 bases from J, leaving 7 bases between. CDR3 residues: CASSVDGASGNTIYF. The CDR3 bases are TGTGCCAGCAGCGTAGATGGGGCCTCTGGAAACACCATATATTTT.

Notes on this clone: Other DNA sequences in the same sample also yield this CDR3. This sequence joins TRBV5-1 and TRBJ1-2, with D unresolved. Trimming removed 5 bases at V and 3 bases at J, with 8 bases between. This CDR3 has 12 residues. Germline CDR1 and CDR2: SGHRS and YFSETQ. CDR3 in DNA: TGCGCCAGCAGGGACTCTGACTATGGCTACACCTTC. Translating gives CASRDSDYGYTF.

The V gene is TRBV6-6, the J gene TRBJ1-6; 7 bases agree with TRBD1. CDR3 length: 16 residues. The junction had 9 bases not matched to a gene; V was cut back by 0 bases and J by 10 bases. CDR1 MNHNY and CDR2 SVGAGI come from the germline V gene (reference sequence). CDR3 loop: CASSYSGARGESPLHF. The CDR3 DNA is TGTGCCAGCAGTTACTCGGGAGCCAGGGGGGAATCACCCCTCCACTTT.

This sequence joins TRBV28 and TRBJ1-6, with 7 bases fitting TRBD1. Germline CDR1 and CDR2: MDHEN and SYDVKM. J gave up 7 bases and V 11 bases, and 5 bases lay outside the gene matches. The CDR3 is made up of 12 amino acids. In DNA, the CDR3 is TGTGCCGGTGGGACAGACAATTCACCCCTCCACTTT. Protein: CAGGTDNSPLHF.

This chain joins TRBV6-6 and TRBJ1-1; 10 bases line up with TRBD1. With V trimmed by 3 bases and J by 4 bases, 2 bases remained unmatched. The CDR3 covers 14 residues. CDR1 is MNHNY, CDR2 SVGAGI, per germline (reference sequence). The CDR3 bases are TGTGCCAGCAGTTATAGGGACAGGGGCACTGAAGCTTTCTTT. This sequence encodes CASSYRDRGTEAFF.

The genes are TRBV4-1 and TRBJ1-5; D is possibly TRBD1 (6 bases). V was clipped by 0 bases and J by 6 bases, with 18 bases between them. Germline V gene sequence: CDR1 MGHRA, CDR2 YSYEKL. The CDR3 loop spans 17 amino acids. Written as DNA, the CDR3 is TGCGCCAGCAGCCAAGATCTTTCCGCAGGGGACGGTCAGCCCCAGCATTTT. Translation gives CASSQDLSAGDGQPQHF.

The chain has TRBV7-2 and TRBJ1-5, with 8 bases fitting TRBD1. There are 15 residues in the CDR3. V shed 5 bases and J 7 bases; nucleotides not matched to a gene: 10. Germline CDR1 reads SGHTA; CDR2 reads FQGNSA. The CDR3 spells CASSPLTGGGQPQHF. The CDR3 nucleotides read TGTGCCAGCAGCCCCCTTACAGGGGGTGGCCAGCCCCAGCATTTT.

This clone came up a few times. The chain carries TRBV20-1 and TRBJ2-3, with 12 bases identical to TRBD1. V lost 3 bases and J lost 6; bases outside the gene matches: 7. Germline values: CDR1 DFQATT, CDR2 SNEGSKA (reference sequence). CDR3 size: 15 residues. The CDR3 here is CSASSGTGGADTQYF. The DNA of the CDR3 is TGCAGTGCTAGTTCCGGGACAGGGGGCGCGGATACGCAGTATTTT.

V usage is TRBV28 and J usage is TRBJ1-6; 8 bases line up with TRBD1. This CDR3 is 17 amino acids long. CDR1 and CDR2 (germline): MDHEN, SYDVKM. Trimming cost V 5 bases and J 6 bases; bases outside gene matches: 12. CDR3 DNA: TGTGCCAGCAGTACTATCCAACAGGGGGAAGTTAATTCACCCCTCCACTTT. This translates into CASSTIQQGEVNSPLHF.

The V and J genes are TRBV18 and TRBJ2-1; 8 positions match TRBD1. Germline loops: CDR1 KGHSH, CDR2 LQKENI. This CDR3 has 18 residues. With 1 base clipped from V and 4 bases from J, the junction kept 12 bases outside the gene matches. The CDR3 spells CASSPQTIKRTGYNEQFF. The CDR3 DNA follows: TGTGCCAGCTCACCACAAACGATAAAAAGGACAGGGTACAATGAGCAGTTCTTC.

The chain employs TRBV6-2 or TRBV6-3 and TRBJ2-7, with D maybe TRBD2 (6 bases). The germline V gene encodes CDR1 MNHEY and CDR2 SVGEGT. Trimming removed 0 bases from V and 1 base from J, with 10 bases in between. The CDR3 runs to 15 residues. CDR3 bases: TGTGCCAGCAGTTACTCGGCCGGGAGTTCCTACGAGCAGTACTTC. Translating gives CASSYSAGSSYEQYF.

The chain has TRBV18 and TRBJ2-1; 10 bases are shared with TRBD2. The CDR3 totals 16 residues. Trimming removed 6 bases from V and 1 base from J; junction bases left unmatched: 6. Germline V gene lookup returns CDR1 KGHSH and CDR2 LQKENI. In nucleotides, the CDR3 is TGTGCCAGCTCCCACCAAGCGGGAGGGTCCTACAATGAGCAGTTCTTC. The encoded protein is CASSHQAGGSYNEQFF.

V gene TRBV3-1 (or the pseudogene TRBV3-2) combines with J gene TRBJ2-7, with TRBD2 identical over 7 bases. The V segment lost 1 base and the J segment 6 bases; nucleotides outside the gene matches: 3. Looked up from germline, CDR1 is LGHDT and CDR2 is YNNKEL (reference sequence). The CDR3 consists of 13 residues. The CDR3 loop reads CASSQVERGEQYF. For the CDR3, the DNA is TGTGCCAGCAGCCAAGTTGAGCGGGGCGAGCAGTACTTC.

V usage is TRBV7-2 and J usage is TRBJ2-5, with D perhaps matching TRBD2 (6 bases). This CDR3 spans 14 amino acids. Trimming cost V 5 bases and J 4 bases, with 14 bases left between them. Germline CDR1 reads SGHTA; CDR2 reads FQGNSA. CDR3 in amino acids: CASSPHLGGETQYF. CDR3 nucleotide sequence: TGTGCCAGCAGCCCCCACCTGGGGGGAGAGACCCAGTACTTC.